This T cell receptor beta chain was captured by sequencing in a study of blood T cell repertoires in COVID-19. Some clones are missing from TCRdb's copy, which holds only in-frame ones; the method was immunoSEQ multiplex PCR. The table lists a few hundred thousand clones, around 85% of them singletons. V lost 8 bases and J 0 bases, leaving 13 bases between the germline ends. From germline, CDR1 is SGHNT and CDR2 YENEEA. This CDR3 is 14 amino acids long. This clonotype originated in a human donor with COVID-19, enrolled during active disease. The donor label of this sample is uncertain. The chain uses TRBV11-3 and TRBJ2-5; D perhaps matches TRBD2 (6 bases). Sample: peripheral blood. The CDR3 protein is CASSGLAYQETQYF. DNA for the CDR3: TGTGCCAGCTCGGGCCTAGCGTACCAAGAGACCCAGTACTTC.